Listed here are 2 T cell receptor beta chains from one sample, sequenced in a study of persistence of HIV-infected CD4 T cells. Cells were stimulated with CMV-infected fibroblast lysates at 8 to 10 ug/mL. Memory cells lacking CD40L and CD69 with high CD45RO were sorted. The immunoSEQ assay was version 4, run in survey mode. Clones were read by immunoSEQ multiplex PCR, and TCRdb kept only the in-frame ones, dropping some. The profile covers about 30,000 clones, with approximately 80% appearing a single time and over 0.7% taken by the ten largest. No antigen has been identified for these receptors. Here the sequenced sample was CD4+ T cells sorted from PBMCs after roughly 18-hour stimulation, taken from a patient who received antiretroviral therapy. All receptors come from an adult man with HIV who was CMV-seropositive.

This sequence joins TRBV7-2 and TRBJ1-1; weak D call: TRBD1 (5 bases). Trimming shortened V by 5 bases and J by 0 bases, and 13 bases separated the two germline ends. The length of the CDR3 is 15 residues. The germline V gene encodes CDR1 SGHTA and CDR2 FQGNSA. CDR3 sequence (DNA): TGTGCCAGCAGCGTCTTCCTGACAGTGAACACTGAAGCTTTCTTT. It encodes CASSVFLTVNTEAFF.

The chain is built from TRBV2 and TRBJ2-3; D may be TRBD1 or TRBD2 (5 bases each). CDR1 is SNHLY and CDR2 is FYNNEI in the germline V gene. Trimming stripped 10 bases from V and 1 base from J, with 15 bases between. The CDR3 runs to 14 residues. CDR3 residues: CATFGGDRTDTQYF. The CDR3 bases are TGTGCCACTTTTGGGGGAGACCGCACAGATACGCAGTATTTT. The full variable domain, its missing parts supplied by reference TRBV2 and TRBJ2-3, is EPEVTQTPSHQVTQMGQEVILRCVPISNHLYFYWYRQILGQKVEFLVSFYNNEISEKSEIFDDQFSVERPDGSNFTLKIRSTKLEDSAMYFCATFGGDRTDTQYFGPGTRLTVL.